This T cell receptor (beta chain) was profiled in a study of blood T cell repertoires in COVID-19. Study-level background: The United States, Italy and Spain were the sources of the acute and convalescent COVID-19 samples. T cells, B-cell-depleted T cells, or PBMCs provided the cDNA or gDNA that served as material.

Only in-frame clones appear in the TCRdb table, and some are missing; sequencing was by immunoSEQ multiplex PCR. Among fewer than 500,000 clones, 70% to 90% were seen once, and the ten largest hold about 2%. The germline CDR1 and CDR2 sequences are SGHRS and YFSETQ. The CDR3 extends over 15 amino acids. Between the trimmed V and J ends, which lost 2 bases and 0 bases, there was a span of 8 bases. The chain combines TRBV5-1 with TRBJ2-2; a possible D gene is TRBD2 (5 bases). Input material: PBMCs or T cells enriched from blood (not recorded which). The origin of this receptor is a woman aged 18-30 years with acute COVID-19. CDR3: CASSLSGANTGELFF. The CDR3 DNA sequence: TGCGCCAGCAGCTTAAGCGGAGCGAACACCGGGGAGCTGTTTTTT.